This TCR beta chain was recorded in a study of control samples from healthy donors and cancer patients. The germline V gene has CDR1 SGHTA and CDR2 FQGNSA. The J segment lost 2 bases and the V segment lost 5 bases, leaving 7 bases of the junction unmatched. The CDR3 has 15 residues. Repertoires were generated with immunoSEQ multiplex PCR, while TCRdb's copy carries only in-frame clones and drops some. The data contain 100,000 or so clones, 85% to 90% of them singletons. Sequenced input: blood. The V and J genes are TRBV7-2 and TRBJ2-3; 7 bases align to TRBD1. The receptor was derived from a woman in her fifties or sixties in good health. For the CDR3, the DNA is TGTGCCAGCAGCACCCAAAGGGGGCCCACAGATACGCAGTATTTT. Translation gives CASSTQRGPTDTQYF.